This passage covers 18 T cell receptor beta chains from one sample sequenced in a study of CD8 T cells in Susac syndrome. Random hexamers were used to reverse transcribe the RNA input (roughly 0.5 to 1 ug). TCRdb redid the calling of the immunoSEQ multiplex PCR reads with MiXCR, one entry per CDR3 protein. The sample yields some 77,000 distinct CDR3 sequences, around 93% seen once. The sequencing sample was made of CD4+ T cells from PBMCs. The receptor source for this set is a human donor with Susac syndrome.

The chain couples TRBV10-3 to TRBJ1-1, with D maybe TRBD1 (5 bases). Germline V CDR1 and CDR2: ENHRY, SYGVKD. V shed 8 bases and J shed 1 base, with 8 bases lying between them. The CDR3 loop spans 12 amino acids. The CDR3 spells CAIGDQNTEAFF. CDR3 nucleotides: TGTGCCATCGGGGACCAGAACACTGAAGCTTTCTTT.

This chain uses TRBV28 with TRBJ1-5; tentative D call: TRBD1 (5 bases). This CDR3 region has 17 residues. Germline V gene lookup returns CDR1 MDHEN and CDR2 SYDVKM. V lost 2 bases to trimming and J lost 6 bases, with 20 bases between them. The DNA for the CDR3 is TGTGCCAGCAGTTTACACCACCTCCGGGGCCAGCGTCAGCCCCAGCATTTT. It translates to CASSLHHLRGQRQPQHF.

The V and J genes are TRBV12-3 or TRBV12-4 and TRBJ2-1; D perhaps matches TRBD1 (5 bases). This CDR3 region has 17 residues. The germline V and J ends were trimmed by 3 bases and 1 base, with 16 bases remaining between them. The DNA of the CDR3 is TGTGCCAGCAGTTTTTCGGTGTTTGGACAATCCTACAATGAGCAGTTCTTC. Amino acid sequence: CASSFSVFGQSYNEQFF.

The chain uses TRBV7-2 and TRBJ2-7; 12 bases align to TRBD2. V shed 6 bases, J shed 4 bases, and the junction held 7 bases outside the gene matches. Germline assignment: CDR1 SGHTA and CDR2 FQGNSA. CDR3 length: 15 residues. CDR3 bases: TGTGCCAGCAGGCTAGGGACTAGCGGGCCTTACGAGCAGTACTTC. Amino acid sequence: CASRLGTSGPYEQYF.

The count of this clonotype is one. This rearrangement joins TRBV28 to TRBJ1-1; possibly TRBD1 for D (5 bases). The germline V and J ends were trimmed by 4 bases and 0 bases, with 12 bases remaining between them. The CDR3 is made up of 15 amino acids. Germline V gene data show CDR1 as MDHEN and CDR2 as SYDVKM. CDR3 protein: CASSSGAYMNTEAFF. CDR3 nucleotide sequence: TGTGCCAGCAGTTCCGGGGCCTACATGAACACTGAAGCTTTCTTT.

The V and J genes are TRBV5-1 and TRBJ2-7; D is ambiguous. The V gene's germline CDR1 is SGHRS and CDR2 YFSETQ. This CDR3 spans 14 amino acids. Trimming stripped 0 bases from V and 2 bases from J, with 9 bases between. The CDR3 bases are TGCGCCAGCAGCTTGGTTCCACAGACCTACGAGCAGTACTTC. The encoded protein is CASSLVPQTYEQYF.

The chain is built from TRBV5-1 and TRBJ1-2; 7 positions agree with TRBD1. V lost 4 bases to trimming and J lost 8 bases; unmatched junction nucleotides: 14. The CDR3 covers 15 residues. The germline gives CDR1 SGHRS, CDR2 YFSETQ. CDR3 nucleotide sequence: TGCGCCAGCAGCGGTGACAGGGCCGGATTCGGGGGCTACACCTTC. It yields the protein CASSGDRAGFGGYTF.

The J gene is TRBJ1-2, the V gene TRBV29-1, with 7 positions matching TRBD1. V was pared by 7 bases and J by 7 bases, with 9 bases of the junction left unmatched. The CDR3 loop spans 12 amino acids. Germline V gene sequence: CDR1 SQVTM, CDR2 ANQGSEA. As DNA, the CDR3 is TGCAGCGCCACAGGGGAATTTGGTGGCTACACCTTC. Translation gives CSATGEFGGYTF.

The rearrangement joins TRBV5-1 to TRBJ1-1; D call uncertain. The CDR3 covers 16 residues. V was clipped by 2 bases and J by 2 bases, with 16 bases between them. Germline values: CDR1 SGHRS, CDR2 YFSETQ. DNA for the CDR3: TGCGCCAGCAGCTTAATTAATTTCGTGGGAAACACTGAAGCTTTCTTT. Translated, it gives CASSLINFVGNTEAFF.

This clonotype appeared once. This chain uses TRBV2 with TRBJ2-7; 12 bases align to TRBD2. The germline gives CDR1 SNHLY, CDR2 FYNNEI. The CDR3 is 16 residues long. Germline trimming cut 1 base from V and 2 bases from J; bases unmatched to any gene: 3. The CDR3 region is CASSEERTSGAYEQYF. The CDR3 DNA sequence: TGTGCCAGCAGTGAAGAAAGGACTAGCGGGGCCTACGAGCAGTACTTC.

The V and J genes are TRBV10-3 and TRBJ2-7, with a weak D call TRBD2 (7 bases). V was clipped by 3 bases and J by 5 bases, with 17 bases between them. The CDR3 spans 15 residues. CDR1 and CDR2 (germline): ENHRY, SYGVKD. CDR3 sequence reads: CAISDLRGGRDEQYF. The CDR3 region has the DNA TGTGCCATCAGTGATCTTAGGGGGGGCCGCGACGAGCAGTACTTC.

V gene TRBV12-3 or TRBV12-4 combines with J gene TRBJ2-5; the D is unclear. With 2 bases removed from V and 5 bases from J, the gap between germline ends came to 6 bases. The CDR3 has 12 amino acids. CDR3 in DNA: TGTGCCAGCAGTTTAACATCGGAGACCCAGTACTTC. Translation: CASSLTSETQYF.

The chain joins TRBV29-1 to TRBJ2-7; maybe TRBD1 (6 bases). The CDR3 length is 13 residues. V was cut by 3 bases and J by 0 bases, with 9 bases left in between. CDR1 and CDR2 (germline): SQVTM, ANQGSEA. The CDR3 DNA is TGCAGCGTTGATTTGGGGGCCTCCTACGAGCAGTACTTC. This encodes CSVDLGASYEQYF.

For this clonotype: The junction differs from germline at one of its ends, possibly a read error. V is TRBV3-1 and J is TRBJ1-5; D might be TRBD1 (5 bases). Germline values: CDR1 LGHDT, CDR2 YNNKEL (reference sequence). The CDR3 length is 14 residues. Written as DNA, the CDR3 is TGTGTCAGCAGCCAAGCTGGAATAGGGGTGCCCCAGCATTTT. Its translation is CVSSQAGIGVPQHF.

The genes are TRBV20-1 and TRBJ2-7; a possible D gene is TRBD2 (6 bases). The CDR3 spans 14 residues. The V gene lost 0 bases and the J gene lost 7 bases, with 16 bases spanning the gap. Germline values: CDR1 DFQATT, CDR2 SNEGSKA (reference sequence). For the CDR3, the DNA is TGCAGTGCTAGAGAAGCGGGTCGGGTGACGGAGCAGTACTTC. Translation gives CSAREAGRVTEQYF.

The chain combines TRBV20-1 with TRBJ1-5; unclear D gene. The germline CDR1 and CDR2 sequences are DFQATT and SNEGSKA (reference sequence). The CDR3 spans 16 residues. V was cut by 0 bases and J by 1 base, with 13 bases left in between. CDR3 region: CSARDHGGFSNQPQHF. DNA for the CDR3: TGCAGTGCTAGAGATCATGGAGGTTTCAGCAATCAGCCCCAGCATTTT.

This chain uses TRBV6-2 or TRBV6-3 with TRBJ1-2, with a weak D call TRBD1 (6 bases). Germline V gene data show CDR1 as MNHEY and CDR2 as SVGEGT. This CDR3 spans 14 amino acids. Trimming cost V 4 bases and J 6 bases, with 15 bases left between them. CDR3: CASSSQGLYDGYTF. CDR3 in DNA: TGTGCCAGCAGTTCACAGGGCTTGTATGATGGCTACACCTTC.

In its sample, this clonotype was seen once. The rearrangement links TRBV19 to TRBJ2-5; 7 positions agree with TRBD2. V dropped 3 bases and J dropped 2; count of bases not matched to a gene: 3. This CDR3 spans 14 amino acids. Looked up from germline, CDR1 is LNHDA and CDR2 is SQIVND (reference sequence). The CDR3 is CASSIGGFQETQYF. CDR3 DNA: TGTGCCAGTAGTATCGGGGGGTTTCAAGAGACCCAGTACTTC.